These 29 T cell receptor beta chains share one sample of origin, sequenced in a study of shared clonotypes between healthy human individuals. Repertoires were generated with immunoSEQ multiplex PCR, while TCRdb's copy carries only in-frame clones and drops some. The sample includes about 360,000 clones, around 67% of them seen just once. The specimen sequenced was memory CD4+ T cells sorted from blood. Subset of the sample: CD45RA-negative fraction. These receptors all stem from a man younger than 40 in good health.

The chain has TRBV18 and TRBJ2-7; possibly TRBD1 or TRBD2 for D (5 bases each). Germline V gene data show CDR1 as KGHSH and CDR2 as LQKENI. Trimming shortened V by 2 bases and J by 6 bases, and 5 bases separated the two germline ends. The CDR3 length is 11 residues. The CDR3: CASSPGGEQYF. CDR3 DNA: TGTGCCAGCTCACCAGGGGGCGAGCAGTACTTC.

The gene calls are TRBV30 and TRBJ1-2; 9 bases are a match to TRBD1. CDR3 length: 17 residues. Trimming at V came to 2 bases and at J to 4 bases, leaving 14 bases not matched to a gene. CDR1 GTSNPN and CDR2 SVGIG come from the germline V gene (reference sequence). This CDR3 is CAWSSTGGIWQAYGYTF. CDR3 nucleotides: TGTGCCTGGAGTTCGACAGGGGGTATTTGGCAGGCCTATGGCTACACCTTC.

About this clone itself: The sample carries other DNA sequences with the same CDR3. The rearrangement uses TRBV19 and TRBJ2-6, with D uncertain. Germline CDR1 reads LNHDA; CDR2 reads SQIVND (reference sequence). V lost 3 bases, J lost 1 base, and 7 bases lay in between. The CDR3 contains 15 residues. The CDR3 loop is CASSISTSGANVLTF. CDR3 coding DNA: TGTGCCAGTAGTATCAGCACGTCTGGGGCCAACGTCCTGACTTTC.

This sequence joins TRBV5-6 and TRBJ1-1; D not certain. Trimming cost V 4 bases and J 1 base, with 11 bases left between them. The CDR3 has 14 amino acids. Looked up from germline, CDR1 is SGHDT and CDR2 is YYEEEE. In DNA, the CDR3 is TGTGCCAGCAGCACGCCGTGGCAGAACACTGAAGCTTTCTTT. This sequence encodes CASSTPWQNTEAFF.

J is TRBJ2-3 and V is TRBV5-1; 10 nucleotides match TRBD2. Trimming cost V 4 bases and J 4 bases; bases outside gene matches: 9. Germline V gene sequence: CDR1 SGHRS, CDR2 YFSETQ. The CDR3 is made up of 16 amino acids. CDR3 nucleotides: TGCGCCAGCAGCCCGATCCCTAGCGGGAGCTCAGATACGCAGTATTTT. It encodes CASSPIPSGSSDTQYF.

J is TRBJ2-5 and V is TRBV5-1; no reliable D call. The CDR3 loop spans 13 amino acids. V lost 2 bases to trimming and J lost 4 bases, with 9 bases between them. CDR1 is SGHRS, CDR2 YFSETQ, per germline. The CDR3 DNA reads as TGCGCCAGCAGCTTAGGAGTGGCAGAGACCCAGTACTTC. This encodes CASSLGVAETQYF.

The chain carries TRBV11-2 and TRBJ2-7; TRBD1 might be the D (5 bases). CDR3 length: 14 residues. Per germline, CDR1 SGHAT and CDR2 FQNNGV. V was shortened by 0 bases and J by 5 bases, with 11 bases between the two germline ends. Here the CDR3 reads CASSLEQGFNEQYF. DNA of the CDR3: TGTGCCAGCAGCTTAGAGCAGGGTTTCAACGAGCAGTACTTC.

This clone has a count of ten or more. The CDR3 coding sequence is TGTGCCAGCTCCCCCACCGGCCTAAACAATGAGCAGTTCTTC. This sequence encodes CASSPTGLNNEQFF. This sequence joins TRBV6-8 and TRBJ2-1; D is unresolved. With 8 bases removed from V and 5 bases from J, the gap between germline ends came to 16 bases. Looked up from germline, CDR1 is MNHGY and CDR2 is SAAAGT. This CDR3 is built from 14 residues.

This clone was counted only a few times. The genes are TRBV19 and TRBJ2-7, with TRBD1 matching 7 bases. V lost 4 bases to trimming and J lost 3 bases; unmatched junction nucleotides: 9. Germline V lookup: CDR1 LNHDA, CDR2 SQIVND (reference sequence). This CDR3 comprises 15 residues. The DNA for the CDR3 is TGTGCCAGTAGTAGATACGGACAGGCGGGCTACGAGCAGTACTTC. Encoded protein: CASSRYGQAGYEQYF.

This clone was seen only a few times. The chain joins TRBV18 to TRBJ1-1; D unclear. CDR3 length: 11 residues. Germline V gene sequence: CDR1 KGHSH, CDR2 LQKENI. V was shortened by 6 bases and J by 0 bases, with 2 bases between the two germline ends. The CDR3 reads CASSVNTEAFF. The CDR3 bases are TGTGCCAGCTCGGTGAACACTGAAGCTTTCTTT.

This chain connects TRBV7-2 to TRBJ2-3, with 12 bases lining up with TRBD2. The CDR3 runs to 16 residues. Trimming took 7 bases from V and 6 from J; bases not matched to a gene: 11. Germline CDR1 SGHTA, CDR2 FQGNSA. Here the CDR3 reads CASMLRLAGAADTQYF. The CDR3 DNA follows: TGTGCCAGCATGCTAAGACTAGCGGGAGCGGCGGATACGCAGTATTTT.

V gene TRBV5-1 combines with J gene TRBJ2-1; 14 nucleotides match TRBD2. The CDR3 extends over 16 amino acids. Germline trimming cut 3 bases from V and 7 bases from J; bases unmatched to any gene: 6. The germline V gene encodes CDR1 SGHRS and CDR2 YFSETQ. The CDR3 sequence: CASSSERLAGGNEQFF. DNA of the CDR3: TGCGCCAGCAGCTCGGAACGACTAGCGGGAGGGAATGAGCAGTTCTTC.

The chain combines TRBV18 with TRBJ2-4, with D perhaps TRBD1 (6 bases). Trimming took 2 bases from V and 4 from J, leaving 9 bases between them. CDR3 length equals 14 residues. Per germline, CDR1 KGHSH and CDR2 LQKENI. CDR3 residues: CASSPTGPKNIQYF. CDR3 bases: TGTGCCAGCTCACCAACAGGGCCGAAAAACATTCAGTACTTC.

J is TRBJ2-2 and V is TRBV7-2; 8 bases line up with TRBD1. This CDR3 is built from 16 residues. Per germline, CDR1 SGHTA and CDR2 FQGNSA. Trimming took 6 bases from V and 1 from J; bases not matched to a gene: 7. The chain's CDR3 is CASRNQGAVNTGELFF. DNA of the CDR3: TGTGCCAGCAGGAACCAGGGGGCGGTGAACACCGGGGAGCTGTTTTTT. Combining the CDR3 with reference TRBV7-2 and TRBJ2-2 gives the whole variable domain GAGVSQSPSNKVTEKGKDVELRCDPISGHTALYWYRQSLGQGLEFLIYFQGNSAPDKSGLPSDRFSAERTGGSVSTLTIQRTQQEDSAVYLCASRNQGAVNTGELFFGEGSRLTVL.

The CDR3 DNA sequence: TGTGCCAGCAGCCCCTGGATTAGACTAGCGGGAGTCTACGAGCAGTACTTC. Its translation is CASSPWIRLAGVYEQYF. This chain links TRBV7-8 with TRBJ2-7; 12 bases are shared with TRBD2. The CDR3 loop spans 17 amino acids. Per germline, CDR1 SGHVS and CDR2 FQNEAQ. Trimming cost V 5 bases and J 3 bases; bases outside gene matches: 11.

CDR3 in DNA: TGTGCCACCAGCAGAACAGGACAGGGGTCGTATCAGCCCCAGCATTTT. Its protein is CATSRTGQGSYQPQHF. V usage is TRBV15 and J usage is TRBJ1-5, with TRBD1 identical over 9 bases. The ends lost 2 bases at V and 5 bases at J; junction bases unmatched: 7. CDR1 and CDR2 (germline): LNHNV, YYDKDF (reference sequence). This CDR3 region has 16 residues.

This chain connects TRBV2 to TRBJ2-3; TRBD2 agrees at 7 bases. Germline V lookup: CDR1 SNHLY, CDR2 FYNNEI. This CDR3 is 16 amino acids long. Trimming removed 8 bases from V and 0 bases from J; junction bases left unmatched: 11. DNA for the CDR3: TGTGCCAGCTGGGGAGGTTATAGCGGGAGCACAGATACGCAGTATTTT. It yields the protein CASWGGYSGSTDTQYF.

The rearrangement uses TRBV5-4 and TRBJ2-1, with D perhaps TRBD1 (6 bases). V was cut by 4 bases and J by 2 bases, with 16 bases left in between. Germline CDR1 SGHNT, CDR2 YYREEE (reference sequence). The CDR3 extends over 16 amino acids. The CDR3 DNA reads TGTGCCAGCAGCCCCGTGGGTAGGGGGACCTACAATGAGCAGTTCTTC. It yields the protein CASSPVGRGTYNEQFF. Based on the CDR3 plus reference TRBV5-4 and TRBJ2-1, the full variable domain is ETGVTQSPTHLIKTRGQQVTLRCSSQSGHNTVSWYQQALGQGPQFIFQYYREEENGRGNFPPRFSGLQFPNYSSELNVNALELDDSALYLCASSPVGRGTYNEQFFGPGTRLTVL.

The chain links TRBV9 to TRBJ1-1; D unresolved. The germline CDR1 and CDR2 sequences are SGDLS and YYNGEE. V gave up 2 bases and J gave up 5 bases, with 10 bases separating them. There are 13 residues in the CDR3. CDR3: CASSVNPKTEAFF. The CDR3 coding sequence is TGTGCCAGCAGCGTCAACCCGAAAACTGAAGCTTTCTTT. The full variable domain, with the rest looked up from reference TRBV9 and TRBJ1-1, is DSGVTQTPKHLITATGQRVTLRCSPRSGDLSVYWYQQSLDQGLQFLIQYYNGEERAKGNILERFSAQQFPDLHSELNLSSLELGDSALYFCASSVNPKTEAFFGQGTRLTVV.

The gene calls are TRBV7-9 and TRBJ1-2, with 9 bases lining up with TRBD1. The V segment lost 2 bases and the J segment 3 bases; nucleotides outside the gene matches: 13. CDR3 length: 18 amino acids. CDR1 and CDR2 from the germline V gene are SEHNR and FQNEAQ (reference sequence). The CDR3 DNA reads TGTGCCAGCAGCTTAACGGGACAGGGATGGGGAGTGGACTATGGCTACACCTTC. It is translated as CASSLTGQGWGVDYGYTF. The whole variable domain, filled in from reference TRBV7-9 and TRBJ1-2, reads DTGVSQNPRHKITKRGQNVTFRCDPISEHNRLYWYRQTLGQGPEFLTYFQNEAQLEKSRLLSDRFSAERPKGSFSTLEIQRTEQGDSAMYLCASSLTGQGWGVDYGYTFGSGTRLTVV.

This clone was observed at least ten times. The V call is TRBV28, the J call TRBJ1-5; TRBD1 is a possible D gene (5 bases). V lost 6 bases, J lost 7 bases, and 16 bases lay in between. The CDR3 spans 14 residues. The germline V gene encodes CDR1 MDHEN and CDR2 SYDVKM. This CDR3 reads CASRYPNSGQPQHF. CDR3 DNA: TGTGCCAGCAGGTACCCTAATTCAGGGCAGCCCCAGCATTTT.

The chain couples TRBV27 to TRBJ1-1; a weak D match, TRBD1 (5 bases). Germline V lookup: CDR1 MNHEY, CDR2 SMNVEV (reference sequence). Trimming stripped 10 bases from V and 1 base from J, with 13 bases between. The CDR3 length is 13 residues. The CDR3 DNA is TGTGCCACCCTGAAAAGGGGGAACACTGAAGCTTTCTTT. It encodes CATLKRGNTEAFF.

This clone came up once. The rearrangement uses TRBV10-1 and TRBJ2-7; D is perhaps TRBD1 (5 bases). This CDR3 has 11 residues. Looked up from germline, CDR1 is WNHNN and CDR2 is SYGVQD (reference sequence). Trimming stripped 6 bases from V and 8 bases from J, with 11 bases between. In DNA form, the CDR3 reads TGCGCCAGCAGGGACAAAAGGCAGCAGTACTTC. Its translation: CASRDKRQQYF.

Note on this clone: The sample has other DNA sequences that encode this CDR3 too. V and J are TRBV6-1 and TRBJ2-7; D is ambiguous. Trimming shortened V by 2 bases and J by 3 bases, and 2 bases separated the two germline ends. From germline, CDR1 is MNHNS and CDR2 SASEGT. The CDR3 loop spans 11 amino acids. In DNA, the CDR3 is TGTGCCAGCAGTGAAAGCTACGAGCAGTACTTC. Its protein product is CASSESYEQYF.

This clone showed up just once. The chain joins TRBV5-6 to TRBJ2-4; D call uncertain. The CDR3 has 15 amino acids. CDR1 SGHDT and CDR2 YYEEEE come from the germline V gene. With 4 bases removed from V and 1 base from J, the gap between germline ends came to 12 bases. CDR3 DNA: TGTGCCAGCAGCCAGATAACATCGGCCAAAAACATTCAGTACTTC. Amino acid sequence: CASSQITSAKNIQYF.

The chain uses TRBV25-1 and TRBJ2-1, with 10 bases lining up with TRBD1. The CDR3 is 15 amino acids. CDR1 is MGHDK, CDR2 SYGVNS, per germline. V shed 4 bases, J shed 8 bases, and the junction held 8 bases outside the gene matches. The CDR3 DNA reads TGTGCCAGCAGTGGCGGACAGGGGGTAAAGGATGAGCAGTTCTTC. This translates into CASSGGQGVKDEQFF.

The gene calls are TRBV7-8 and TRBJ2-3, with unresolved D. Per germline, CDR1 SGHVS and CDR2 FQNEAQ. Trimming stripped 6 bases from V and 6 bases from J, with 10 bases between. The CDR3 totals 12 residues. CDR3 in DNA: TGTGCCAGCAGTGTGATAGGGGATACGCAGTATTTT. Translating it yields CASSVIGDTQYF.

The genes are TRBV18 and TRBJ2-1; D remains ambiguous. CDR3 length: 16 residues. Germline V gene sequence: CDR1 KGHSH, CDR2 LQKENI. Trimming stripped 1 base from V and 0 bases from J, with 10 bases between. CDR3 protein: CASSPLGSSSYNEQFF. CDR3 in DNA: TGTGCCAGCTCACCACTCGGGTCGAGCTCCTACAATGAGCAGTTCTTC.

This clone occurred once. The chain recombines TRBV5-5 with TRBJ2-1; D is undetermined. The CDR3 sequence is 14 residues long. Germline CDR1 is SGHKS and CDR2 is YYEKEE (reference sequence). V lost 0 bases, J lost 6 bases, and 10 bases lay in between. CDR3 amino acids: CASSLGTRSNEQFF. The CDR3 DNA is TGTGCCAGCAGCTTGGGGACGCGTTCCAATGAGCAGTTCTTC.